This T cell receptor (beta chain) appears in the sequencing data of a study of shared clonotypes between healthy human individuals. Study-wide context: Donors consisted of two women and three men between 18 and 49. Study conclusions and caveats: Even with large depth, rarefaction showed that sorted-subset sequencing was incomplete.

This clone was recorded only once. As yet, its antigen is unknown. This CDR3 has 15 amino acids. Trimming took off 4 bases at V and 0 bases at J, with 11 bases between the two ends. Per germline, CDR1 SGHRS and CDR2 YFSETQ. Negatively enriched CD4+ T cells were divided by CD45RA into naive and memory. The deep-level immunoSEQ assay was used. The data were produced by immunoSEQ multiplex PCR, yet TCRdb's version contains in-frame clones alone and is incomplete. The table has approximately 2,300,000 clones, 92% seen once. The chain carries TRBV5-1 and TRBJ1-3; D is uncertain. The sample consisted of naive CD4+ T cells from PBMCs. Sample subset: CD45RA+ positively selected. This sequence was found in a man aged 18 to 29 in good health. Some clones in this sample may be carry-over from other donors' samples. Here the CDR3 reads CASSPEPSSGNTIYF. The DNA of the CDR3 is TGCGCCAGCAGCCCGGAACCGAGCTCTGGAAACACCATATATTTT.